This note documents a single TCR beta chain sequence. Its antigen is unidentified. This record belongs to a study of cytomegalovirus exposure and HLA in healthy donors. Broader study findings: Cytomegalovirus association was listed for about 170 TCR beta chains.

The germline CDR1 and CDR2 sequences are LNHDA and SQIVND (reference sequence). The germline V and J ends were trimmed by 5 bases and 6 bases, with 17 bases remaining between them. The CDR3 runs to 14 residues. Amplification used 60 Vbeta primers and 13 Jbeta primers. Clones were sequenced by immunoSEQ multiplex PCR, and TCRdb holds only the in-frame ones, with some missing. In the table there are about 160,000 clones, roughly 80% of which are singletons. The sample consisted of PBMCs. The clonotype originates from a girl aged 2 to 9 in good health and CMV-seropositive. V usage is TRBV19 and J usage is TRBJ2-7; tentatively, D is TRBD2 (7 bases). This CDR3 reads CASSLGGVGAEQYF. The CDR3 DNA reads TGTGCCAGTAGTCTAGGGGGGGTAGGGGCCGAGCAGTACTTC.